These 27 T cell receptor beta chains were all obtained from the same sample, sequenced in a study of blood T cell repertoires in COVID-19. Sequencing used immunoSEQ multiplex PCR; TCRdb keeps in-frame clones, though not all of them. The top ten clones hold 8% to 10% of a sample with hundreds of thousands of clones, around 83% of them seen once. The sample was peripheral blood. The receptors were gathered from a woman between 45 and 60 years old with acute or convalescent COVID-19.

This clone was observed once. The V and J genes are TRBV6-4 and TRBJ1-5, with TRBD1 matching over 8 bases. The CDR3 is made up of 16 amino acids. Trimming removed 7 bases from V and 2 bases from J; junction bases left unmatched: 10. Per germline, CDR1 MRHNA and CDR2 SNTAGT. CDR3 amino acids: CASTPRTGSGNQPQHF. The CDR3 DNA reads TGTGCCAGCACCCCAAGGACAGGGTCGGGCAATCAGCCCCAGCATTTT.

This clone was seen a single time. The V and J genes are TRBV29-1 and TRBJ2-3, with D maybe TRBD1 (7 bases). Trimming stripped 2 bases from V and 4 bases from J, with 10 bases between. The CDR3 runs 13 residues. CDR1 is SQVTM, CDR2 ANQGSEA, per germline. The CDR3 sequence is CSVESRGADTQYF. CDR3 DNA: TGCAGCGTTGAATCCAGGGGGGCAGATACGCAGTATTTT.

J is TRBJ2-3 and V is TRBV6-5; 8 nucleotides agree with TRBD2. Germline V gene sequence: CDR1 MNHEY, CDR2 SVGAGI. This CDR3 is built from 15 residues. V shed 2 bases and J 3 bases; nucleotides not matched to a gene: 4. The CDR3 loop reads CASSYKAGGTDTQYF. The CDR3 DNA follows: TGTGCCAGCAGTTACAAGGCGGGAGGTACAGATACGCAGTATTTT.

This chain links TRBV3-1 (or the pseudogene TRBV3-2) with TRBJ2-2; 8 bases are a match to TRBD2. The V gene end was trimmed by 5 bases and the J gene end by 1 base; junction bases not matched to a gene: 3. Germline V gene sequence: CDR1 LGHDT, CDR2 YNNKEL (reference sequence). This CDR3 has 15 amino acids. Here the CDR3 reads CASSYLAGNTGELFF. DNA for the CDR3: TGTGCCAGCAGCTATCTAGCGGGGAACACCGGGGAGCTGTTTTTT.

The V gene is TRBV5-6, the J gene TRBJ2-7; 10 nucleotides align to TRBD1. The CDR3 covers 15 residues. The trim removed 4 bases at V and 0 bases at J, leaving 4 bases unmatched. Germline V gene sequence: CDR1 SGHDT, CDR2 YYEEEE. The CDR3 DNA sequence: TGTGCCAGCAGCCCGGGACAGGGGTACTCCTACGAGCAGTACTTC. It encodes CASSPGQGYSYEQYF.

V usage is TRBV5-4 and J usage is TRBJ2-1, with 8 bases matching TRBD2. The CDR3 sequence is 15 residues long. Germline assignment: CDR1 SGHNT and CDR2 YYREEE (reference sequence). V dropped 4 bases and J dropped 7; count of bases not matched to a gene: 10. The CDR3 DNA is TGTGCCAGCAGCCCCGCCTCTAGCGGGCAGAATGAGCAGTTCTTC. Translated: CASSPASSGQNEQFF.

This sequence joins TRBV19 and TRBJ1-1; 11 bases map to TRBD1. V lost 3 bases, J lost 0 bases, and 6 bases stayed unmatched. This CDR3 has 17 amino acids. Per germline, CDR1 LNHDA and CDR2 SQIVND (reference sequence). CDR3 amino acids: CASSIQGQGAMNTEAFF. The CDR3 region has the DNA TGTGCCAGTAGTATTCAAGGACAGGGGGCCATGAACACTGAAGCTTTCTTT.

The rearrangement uses TRBV6-4 and TRBJ1-2, with 7 bases aligning to TRBD1. This CDR3 is 14 amino acids long. Looked up from germline, CDR1 is MRHNA and CDR2 is SNTAGT. Germline trimming cut 2 bases from V and 5 bases from J; bases unmatched to any gene: 5. The DNA for the CDR3 is TGTGCCAGCAGTGACGAGGGGGCTGGGTATGGCTACACCTTC. Translated: CASSDEGAGYGYTF.

This clone was detected ten times or more. The chain links TRBV24-1 to TRBJ2-1; possible D gene TRBD2, 5 bases. This CDR3 spans 15 amino acids. V lost 5 bases and J lost 2, with 12 bases in between. In germline, CDR1 is KGHDR, CDR2 SFDVKD. The CDR3 DNA is TGTGCCACCAGTGGGAACCAGCGGACCTACAATGAGCAGTTCTTC. Amino acid sequence: CATSGNQRTYNEQFF.

The rearrangement links TRBV5-1 to TRBJ2-7; 9 bases line up with TRBD2. CDR3 size: 14 residues. J lost 6 bases, V lost 0 bases, and 4 bases had no gene match. Germline assignment: CDR1 SGHRS and CDR2 YFSETQ. CDR3 residues: CASSLASGTVEQYF. For the CDR3, the DNA is TGCGCCAGCAGCTTGGCTAGCGGGACGGTCGAGCAGTACTTC.

V and J are TRBV29-1 and TRBJ1-4, with D unresolved. Trimming pared 6 bases from V and 3 bases from J, leaving 14 bases between. The CDR3 consists of 14 residues. CDR1 and CDR2 (germline): SQVTM, ANQGSEA. The CDR3: CSVVGRASNEKLFF. In DNA, the CDR3 is TGCAGCGTCGTCGGGAGGGCCTCTAATGAAAAACTGTTTTTT.

The chain joins TRBV3-1 (or the pseudogene TRBV3-2) to TRBJ1-4; a weak D match, TRBD1 (5 bases). Looked up from germline, CDR1 is LGHDT and CDR2 is YNNKEL (reference sequence). This CDR3 has 17 residues. V was cut by 1 base and J by 3 bases, with 15 bases left in between. The CDR3 reads CASSQGWGGLANEKLFF. Here the CDR3 DNA reads TGTGCCAGCAGCCAAGGTTGGGGGGGTTTAGCTAATGAAAAACTGTTTTTT.

V is TRBV30 and J is TRBJ1-1; D perhaps matches TRBD1 (6 bases). CDR1 is GTSNPN, CDR2 SVGIG, per germline (reference sequence). V was pared by 4 bases and J by 1 base, with 37 bases between. The CDR3 has 22 residues. The chain's CDR3 is CAWKGGSESLGGPSVQNTEAFF. The CDR3 bases are TGTGCCTGGAAGGGGGGGTCTGAGAGTCTCGGAGGGCCCTCAGTTCAGAACACTGAAGCTTTCTTT.

The V gene is TRBV19, the J gene TRBJ1-1; the D gene is possibly TRBD1 (6 bases). V lost 3 bases to trimming and J lost 1 base, with 12 bases between them. Germline V gene lookup returns CDR1 LNHDA and CDR2 SQIVND (reference sequence). The CDR3 loop spans 15 amino acids. DNA of the CDR3: TGTGCCAGTAGTATCTGGAACAGGGAGAACACTGAAGCTTTCTTT. This codes for CASSIWNRENTEAFF.

V usage is TRBV12-5 and J usage is TRBJ2-1; TRBD2 agrees at 9 bases. Germline V gives CDR1 LGHNT, CDR2 FRNRAP. The J segment lost 5 bases and the V segment lost 2 bases, leaving 10 bases of the junction unmatched. This CDR3 contains 17 residues. The CDR3 here is CASGLSLAGPLDNEQFF. Written as DNA, the CDR3 is TGTGCTAGTGGTTTGAGCCTAGCGGGACCTCTCGACAATGAGCAGTTCTTC.

This chain connects TRBV19 to TRBJ1-4, with 9 nucleotides matching TRBD1. V gave up 3 bases and J gave up 2 bases; unmatched junction bases: 13. Germline CDR1 reads LNHDA; CDR2 reads SQIVND (reference sequence). The CDR3 sequence is 19 residues long. The CDR3 sequence: CASSIVTGGSLATNEKLFF. CDR3 DNA: TGTGCCAGTAGTATTGTGACAGGGGGATCCCTGGCCACTAATGAAAAACTGTTTTTT.

The V and J genes are TRBV4-1 and TRBJ2-7; TRBD1 aligns across 10 bases. CDR3 size: 17 residues. Germline CDR1 reads MGHRA; CDR2 reads YSYEKL. With V trimmed by 1 base and J by 1 base, 7 bases remained unmatched. CDR3: CASSQGTGGAWSYEQYF. CDR3 nucleotides: TGCGCCAGCAGCCAAGGGACAGGGGGTGCGTGGTCCTACGAGCAGTACTTC.

The gene calls are TRBV11-3 and TRBJ1-1; 7 nucleotides agree with TRBD1. Germline trimming cut 4 bases from V and 3 bases from J; bases unmatched to any gene: 17. The length of the CDR3 is 18 residues. The V gene's germline CDR1 is SGHNT and CDR2 YENEEA. CDR3 region: CASSSHGTALVCHTEAFF. The DNA for the CDR3 is TGTGCCAGCAGCTCCCACGGGACAGCCTTAGTATGTCACACTGAAGCTTTCTTT.

This chain uses TRBV5-4 with TRBJ2-7; 7 nucleotides line up with TRBD1. V trimming: 0 bases; J trimming: 2 bases; junction bases outside the gene matches: 5. The CDR3 covers 15 residues. Germline V gives CDR1 SGHNT, CDR2 YYREEE (reference sequence). The CDR3 loop is CASSLGGQEAYEQYF. CDR3 nucleotide sequence: TGTGCCAGCAGCTTGGGAGGACAGGAGGCCTACGAGCAGTACTTC.

The gene calls are TRBV15 and TRBJ1-6, with 7 bases lining up with TRBD1. The germline V gene has CDR1 LNHNV and CDR2 YYDKDF (reference sequence). V lost 0 bases to trimming and J lost 7 bases; unmatched junction nucleotides: 9. This CDR3 has 17 residues. CDR3 sequence reads: CATSRDQSGGWNSPLHF. The CDR3 nucleotides read TGTGCCACCAGCAGAGATCAATCAGGGGGATGGAATTCACCCCTCCACTTT.

Comments on this clone: The sample carries other DNA sequences with the same CDR3. The V call is TRBV19, the J call TRBJ1-5; no clear D gene. In germline, CDR1 is LNHDA, CDR2 SQIVND (reference sequence). The CDR3 contains 14 residues. Trimming pared 1 base from V and 3 bases from J, leaving 7 bases between. The CDR3 spells CASSIGGSNQPQHF. The CDR3 DNA reads as TGTGCCAGTAGTATAGGAGGCTCCAATCAGCCCCAGCATTTT.

The rearrangement uses TRBV11-2 and TRBJ2-3; D is uncertain. CDR3 length: 16 amino acids. The V gene lost 1 base and the J gene lost 0 bases, with 11 bases spanning the gap. Per germline, CDR1 SGHAT and CDR2 FQNNGV. CDR3 nucleotides: TGTGCCAGCAGCTTAGGAATCGGCGGAAGCACAGATACGCAGTATTTT. Translation: CASSLGIGGSTDTQYF.

V and J are TRBV11-2 and TRBJ2-5, with TRBD1 matching over 7 bases. The V gene end was trimmed by 5 bases and the J gene end by 5 bases; junction bases not matched to a gene: 8. Germline V gene sequence: CDR1 SGHAT, CDR2 FQNNGV. The CDR3 runs 14 residues. In nucleotides, the CDR3 is TGTGCCAGCAGCCTGATAGGGGGCGCGGAGACCCAGTACTTC. Translating gives CASSLIGGAETQYF.

The chain couples TRBV29-1 to TRBJ1-2; D is unclear. Germline values: CDR1 SQVTM, CDR2 ANQGSEA. The V gene lost 0 bases and the J gene lost 3 bases, with 14 bases spanning the gap. This CDR3 region has 15 residues. Written as DNA, the CDR3 is TGCAGCGTTGAAGAGTCCGGGGAAGGCCACTATGGCTACACCTTC. Its translation is CSVEESGEGHYGYTF. Together with reference TRBV29-1 and TRBJ1-2, the CDR3 gives the full variable domain: SAVISQKPSRDICQRGTSLTIQCQVDSQVTMMFWYRQQPGQSLTLIATANQGSEATYESGFVIDKFPISRPNLTFSTLTVSNMSPEDSSIYLCSVEESGEGHYGYTFGSGTRLTVV.

This chain joins TRBV7-8 and TRBJ2-5, with a weak D call TRBD1 (5 bases). Per the germline V gene, CDR1 is SGHVS and CDR2 is FQNEAQ. V dropped 1 base and J dropped 5 bases, with 5 bases sitting between them. This CDR3 spans 12 amino acids. The CDR3 coding sequence is TGTGCCAGCAGCTTAGACAGGGAGACCCAGTACTTC. This translates into CASSLDRETQYF.

The chain recombines TRBV24-1 with TRBJ2-1, with TRBD2 matching 12 bases. Germline V gives CDR1 KGHDR, CDR2 SFDVKD. V gave up 5 bases and J gave up 9 bases; unmatched junction bases: 22. This CDR3 region has 20 residues. In DNA form, the CDR3 reads TGTGCCACCAGTGCCGTCCGAGGGCGTTCGACTAGCGGGAGAGATGGTGAGCAGTTCTTC. Residues: CATSAVRGRSTSGRDGEQFF.

The rearrangement uses TRBV18 and TRBJ2-2; a weak D match, TRBD1 (5 bases). CDR1 KGHSH and CDR2 LQKENI come from the germline V gene. This CDR3 region has 13 residues. V was pared by 2 bases and J by 6 bases, with 7 bases between. The CDR3 reads CASSPETAGELFF. The CDR3 region has the DNA TGTGCCAGCTCACCAGAGACAGCCGGGGAGCTGTTTTTT.